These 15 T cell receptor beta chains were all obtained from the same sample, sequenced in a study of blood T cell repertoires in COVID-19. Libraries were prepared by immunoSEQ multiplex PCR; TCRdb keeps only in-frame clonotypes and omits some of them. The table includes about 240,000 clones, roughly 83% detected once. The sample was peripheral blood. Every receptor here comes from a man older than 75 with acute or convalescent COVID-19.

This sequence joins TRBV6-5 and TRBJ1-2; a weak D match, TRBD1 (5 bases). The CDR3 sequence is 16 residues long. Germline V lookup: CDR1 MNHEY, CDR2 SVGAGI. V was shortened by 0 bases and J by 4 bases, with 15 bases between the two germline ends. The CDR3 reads CASSYSGTETFYGYTF. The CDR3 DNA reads TGTGCCAGCAGTTACTCGGGGACTGAGACCTTCTATGGCTACACCTTC.

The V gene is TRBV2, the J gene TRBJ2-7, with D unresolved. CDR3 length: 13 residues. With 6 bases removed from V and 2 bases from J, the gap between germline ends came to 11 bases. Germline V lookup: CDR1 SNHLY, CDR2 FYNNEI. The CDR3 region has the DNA TGTGCCAGCAGCGTACAGCATACCTACGAGCAGTACTTC. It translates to CASSVQHTYEQYF.

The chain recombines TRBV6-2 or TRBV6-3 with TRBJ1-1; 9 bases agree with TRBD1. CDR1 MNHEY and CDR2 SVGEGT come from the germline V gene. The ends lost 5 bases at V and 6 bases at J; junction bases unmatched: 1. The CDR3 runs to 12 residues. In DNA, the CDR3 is TGTGCCAGCAGTGACAGGGGGTCTGAAGCTTTCTTT. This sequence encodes CASSDRGSEAFF.

This CDR3 reads CASSFEQGAHYGYTF. CDR3 in DNA: TGTGCCAGCAGCTTCGAACAGGGGGCCCACTATGGCTACACCTTC. This chain uses TRBV7-8 with TRBJ1-2, with 9 bases that match TRBD1. Germline loops: CDR1 SGHVS, CDR2 FQNEAQ. The CDR3 extends over 15 amino acids. Trimming cost V 3 bases and J 3 bases; bases outside gene matches: 5. The full variable domain, in which reference TRBV7-8 and TRBJ1-2 provide the parts outside the CDR3, is GAGVSQSPRYKVAKRGQDVALRCDPISGHVSLFWYQQALGQGPEFLTYFQNEAQLDKSGLPSDRFFAERPEGSVSTLKIQRTQQEDSAVYLCASSFEQGAHYGYTFGSGTRLTVV.

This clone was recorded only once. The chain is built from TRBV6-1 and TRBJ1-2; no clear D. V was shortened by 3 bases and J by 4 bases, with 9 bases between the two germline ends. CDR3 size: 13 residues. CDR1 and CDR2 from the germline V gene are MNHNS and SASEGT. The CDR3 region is CASSDRMGYGYTF. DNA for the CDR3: TGTGCCAGCAGTGACAGGATGGGCTATGGCTACACCTTC.

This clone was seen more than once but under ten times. In nucleotides, the CDR3 is TGTGCCAGCAGTTGGGAACAGGGGGCGACAACGGCTTTCTTT. Amino acids: CASSWEQGATTAFF. This sequence joins TRBV6-2 or TRBV6-3 and TRBJ1-1; 9 positions match TRBD1. Germline CDR1 reads MNHEY; CDR2 reads SVGEGT. The CDR3 is 14 residues long. Unmatched junction bases numbered 11, after V lost 4 bases and J lost 11 bases.

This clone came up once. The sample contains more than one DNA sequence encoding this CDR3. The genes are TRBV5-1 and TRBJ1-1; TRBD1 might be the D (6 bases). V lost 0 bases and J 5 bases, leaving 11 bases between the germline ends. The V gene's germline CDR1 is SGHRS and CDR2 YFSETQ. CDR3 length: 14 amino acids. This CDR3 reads CASSLDRGQTEAFF. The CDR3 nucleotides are TGCGCCAGCAGCTTGGATAGAGGACAGACTGAAGCTTTCTTT.

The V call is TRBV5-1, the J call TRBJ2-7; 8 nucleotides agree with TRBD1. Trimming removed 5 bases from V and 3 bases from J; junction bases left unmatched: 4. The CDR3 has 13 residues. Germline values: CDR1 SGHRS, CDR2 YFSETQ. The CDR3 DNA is TGCGCCAGCAGTACCACAGGGGGCTACGAGCAGTACTTC. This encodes CASSTTGGYEQYF.

The CDR3 region is CASDELAGGPGEQYF. The CDR3, as DNA: TGTGCCAGCGATGAGCTAGCGGGAGGGCCGGGCGAGCAGTACTTC. The chain recombines TRBV28 with TRBJ2-7, with 12 bases that match TRBD2. The V segment lost 8 bases and the J segment 6 bases; nucleotides outside the gene matches: 11. CDR3 size: 15 residues. Germline V gene data show CDR1 as MDHEN and CDR2 as SYDVKM. Combining the CDR3 with reference TRBV28 and TRBJ2-7 gives the whole variable domain DVKVTQSSRYLVKRTGEKVFLECVQDMDHENMFWYRQDPGLGLRLIYFSYDVKMKEKGDIPEGYSVSREKKERFSLILESASTNQTSMYLCASDELAGGPGEQYFGPGTRLTVT.

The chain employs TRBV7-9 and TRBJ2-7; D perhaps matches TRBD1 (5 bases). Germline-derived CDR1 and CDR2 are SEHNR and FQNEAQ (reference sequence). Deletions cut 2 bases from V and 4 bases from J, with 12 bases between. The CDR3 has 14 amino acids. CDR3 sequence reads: CASSLQLGAYEQYF. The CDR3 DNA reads TGTGCCAGCAGCTTACAGCTTGGGGCTTACGAGCAGTACTTC.

DNA for the CDR3: TGTGCCAGCAGCTTAACGGACTCGAACACTGAAGCTTTCTTT. Translation: CASSLTDSNTEAFF. The rearrangement joins TRBV11-2 to TRBJ1-1; D remains unclear. CDR3 length equals 14 residues. The V gene's germline CDR1 is SGHAT and CDR2 FQNNGV. Trimming cost V 2 bases and J 1 base, with 8 bases left between them.

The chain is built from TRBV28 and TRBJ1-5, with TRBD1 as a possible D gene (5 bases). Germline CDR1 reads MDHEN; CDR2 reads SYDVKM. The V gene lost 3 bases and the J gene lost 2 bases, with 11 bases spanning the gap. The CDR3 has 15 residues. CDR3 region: CASSFGRAGNQPQHF. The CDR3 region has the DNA TGTGCCAGCAGTTTCGGCAGGGCTGGCAATCAGCCCCAGCATTTT.

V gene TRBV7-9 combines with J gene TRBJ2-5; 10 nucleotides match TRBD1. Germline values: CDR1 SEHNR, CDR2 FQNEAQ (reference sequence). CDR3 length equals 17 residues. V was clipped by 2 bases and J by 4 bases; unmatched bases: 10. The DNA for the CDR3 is TGTGCCAGCAGCTTAAGGACAGGGGGTATGCTAGGAGAGACCCAGTACTTC. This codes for CASSLRTGGMLGETQYF.

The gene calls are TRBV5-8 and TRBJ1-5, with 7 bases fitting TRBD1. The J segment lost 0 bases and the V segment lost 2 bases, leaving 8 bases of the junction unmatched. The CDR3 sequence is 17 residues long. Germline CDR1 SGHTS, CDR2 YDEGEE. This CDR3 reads CASSFLQGQLSNQPQHF. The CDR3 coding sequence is TGTGCCAGCAGCTTTCTCCAGGGACAGCTTAGCAATCAGCCCCAGCATTTT.

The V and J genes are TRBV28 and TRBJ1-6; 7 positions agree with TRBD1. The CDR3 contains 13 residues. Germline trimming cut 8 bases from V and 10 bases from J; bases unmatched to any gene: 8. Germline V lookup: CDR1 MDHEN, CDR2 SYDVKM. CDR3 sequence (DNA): TGTGCCAGCCTGGACAGGCGAGCATCACCCCTCCACTTT. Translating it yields CASLDRRASPLHF. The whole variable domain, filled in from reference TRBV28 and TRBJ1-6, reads DVKVTQSSRYLVKRTGEKVFLECVQDMDHENMFWYRQDPGLGLRLIYFSYDVKMKEKGDIPEGYSVSREKKERFSLILESASTNQTSMYLCASLDRRASPLHFGNGTRLTVT.